Listed below are T cell receptor beta chains from one sample, sequenced in a study of graft-versus-host responses after intestinal transplantation. Clones were sequenced by immunoSEQ multiplex PCR, and TCRdb holds only the in-frame ones, with some missing. This table holds around 1,100 clones, around three quarters found once. The source material was ileum tissue, sampled 7 days after intestinal transplantation. These receptors were collected from a human patient who received an intestinal transplant, so some T cells may come from the graft donor. The CDR3 runs from the conserved cysteine through the conserved F or W. The D gene is left open where the match is weak. Clone size is shown for a subset of rows, as once, few, many or a class of expanded clone.

cdr3_nt cdr3_aa j_call v_call d_call clone_size
TGTGCCAGCAGTTACGTAGCATTAATAGAGACCCAGTACTTC CASSYVALIETQYF TRBJ2-5 TRBV6-6 - -
TGTGCCACCAGCAGAGAATCGGGGGGGACAGATACGCAGTATTTT CATSRESGGTDTQYF TRBJ2-3 TRBV15 TRBD2 -
TGTGCCAGCAGCCCGGGACAGTCCTCAAACATTCAGTACTTC CASSPGQSSNIQYF TRBJ2-4 TRBV11-1 TRBD1 -
TGTGCCAGCAGTCTTCTGGACAGGGGTACCTACGAGCAGTACTTC CASSLLDRGTYEQYF TRBJ2-7 TRBV27 TRBD1 -
TGTGCCAGCAGCTTGAACACGGTTGAGACCCAGTACTTC CASSLNTVETQYF TRBJ2-5 TRBV5-8 - few
TGTGCCAGCAGTTTCGCGGGGGGGCCGGTTAATGAGCAGTTCTTC CASSFAGGPVNEQFF TRBJ2-1 TRBV6-8 TRBD2 -
TGCGCCAGCAGCTTGCGGGAGACTGGGACCGGGGAGCTGTTTTTT CASSLRETGTGELFF TRBJ2-2 TRBV5-1 - -
TGTGCCAGCAGCTTAATCGGGGAGACCCAGTACTTC CASSLIGETQYF TRBJ2-5 TRBV7-3 - -
TGTGCCACCAGCACCTTTGACCGCCAAGAGACCCAGTACTTC CATSTFDRQETQYF TRBJ2-5 TRBV15 - -
TGTGCCGCCCGATGGGGAACCGGGGAGCTGTTTTTT CAARWGTGELFF TRBJ2-2 TRBV28 - -
TGTGCCAGCAGTTTTGGGACATCGGGCTACACCTTC CASSFGTSGYTF TRBJ1-2 TRBV28 - -
TGTGCCAGCAGCGAAGGGGGAGCCCGGGAGACCCAGTACTTC CASSEGGARETQYF TRBJ2-5 TRBV13 - -
TGTGCCAGCAGTCCCTCGGGGGGACCTAACAATGAGCAGTTCTTC CASSPSGGPNNEQFF TRBJ2-1 TRBV6-5 TRBD2 -
TGTGCCAGCAGCTTGGATCTGACAGGGGGCGATTACGAGCAGTACTTC CASSLDLTGGDYEQYF TRBJ2-7 TRBV5-8 TRBD1 -
TGTGCCAGCAGTTTTGCGGGGGGGCCTAACAATGAGCAGTTCTTC CASSFAGGPNNEQFF TRBJ2-1 TRBV6-5 TRBD2 once
TGCGCCAGCAGCGACCTTATAGCGGGGGAGGGATACGAGCAGTACTTC CASSDLIAGEGYEQYF TRBJ2-7 TRBV5-1 TRBD2 few
TGTGCCAGCAGTTACTGGGGGACATCGGATGGCTACACCTTC CASSYWGTSDGYTF TRBJ1-2 TRBV6-6 - -
TGTGCCAGCAGTGATTCATCAGGGTCGGGGGAGACCCAGTACTTC CASSDSSGSGETQYF TRBJ2-5 TRBV6-9 - -
TGTGCCAGCAGCGTAGAAGGAGGGGGCCCTTCACCCCTCCACTTT CASSVEGGGPSPLHF TRBJ1-6 TRBV9 TRBD1 once
TGTGCCAGCAGTTACACACAGGCAGAGCAGTACTTC CASSYTQAEQYF TRBJ2-7 TRBV6-5 - once
TGTGCCAGCAGCCAAGCCATACAGCCTAGCGGGGGGGACCACACCGGGGAGCTGTTTTTT CASSQAIQPSGGDHTGELFF TRBJ2-2 TRBV14 TRBD2 -
TGCGCCAGCAGGAGGACTAGCGGGGGGGCAGAGACCCAGTACTTC CASRRTSGGAETQYF TRBJ2-5 TRBV10-2 TRBD2 -
TGTGCCACCAGGGCGACAGTCATGAACACTGAAGCTTTCTTT CATRATVMNTEAFF TRBJ1-1 TRBV15 - -
TGTGCCATCAGTGATCGGCTACTCCAAGAGACCCAGTACTTC CAISDRLLQETQYF TRBJ2-5 TRBV10-3 - -
TGTGCCAGCAAACCCGGGACAGGGAATGGCTACACCTTC CASKPGTGNGYTF TRBJ1-2 TRBV19 TRBD1 -
TGTGCCAGCAGTTCACTAGTGTCTTACTACAATGAGCAGTTCTTC CASSSLVSYYNEQFF TRBJ2-1 TRBV27 - -
TGTGCCAGCAGCCCCGGGGTCGCCCAACACATTCAGTACTTC CASSPGVAQHIQYF TRBJ2-4 TRBV7-9 - -
TGTGCCAGCAGTGAAAGGGGACAGGGGCCCTACGAGCAGTACTTC CASSERGQGPYEQYF TRBJ2-7 TRBV2 TRBD1 -
TGTGCCAGCAGTTACTCGGGAGGGGGCGGCCGGGAGCTGTTTTTT CASSYSGGGGRELFF TRBJ2-2 TRBV6-5 - few
TGTGCCAGCAGTGAAGCGGCGGGGGGCGGGTACGAGCAGTACTTC CASSEAAGGGYEQYF TRBJ2-7 TRBV6-1 TRBD2 few
TGCGCCAGCAACTTTGAGATTAACACCGGGGAGCTGTTTTTT CASNFEINTGELFF TRBJ2-2 TRBV5-1 - -
TGTGCCAGCAGCTTGAACACGGTTGAGACCCAGTACTTC CASSLNTVETQYF TRBJ2-5 TRBV5-3 - -
TGCGCCAGCAGCCGACAGGAGAATGAAAAACTGTTTTTT CASSRQENEKLFF TRBJ1-4 TRBV4-3 - -
TGCAGCGTTACAGACAGGGGACCGAACACTGAAGCTTTCTTT CSVTDRGPNTEAFF TRBJ1-1 TRBV29-1 TRBD1 -
TGTGCCAGCAGTGAAGAAAGAACTCAGCCCCAGCATTTT CASSEERTQPQHF TRBJ1-5 TRBV6-5 - -
TGCGCCAGCAGCCAGGGACTAGCGGGGGGGACCTACGAGCAGTACTTC CASSQGLAGGTYEQYF TRBJ2-7 TRBV4-1 TRBD2 -
TGTGCCAGCAGCCTCCAGACTAGCGGGCTGAGCTCCTACAATGAGCAGTTCTTC CASSLQTSGLSSYNEQFF TRBJ2-1 TRBV7-9 TRBD2 -
TGTGCCAGCAGCTACCTAGACAGTAGCAATCAGCCCCAGCATTTT CASSYLDSSNQPQHF TRBJ1-5 TRBV7-8 - -
TGTGCCAGCAGTTTAGCGGGGGGGAACACCGGGGAGCTGTTTTTT CASSLAGGNTGELFF TRBJ2-2 TRBV6-5 TRBD2 -
TGTGCCAGCAGTCCTCCCCTCGGACGCTACACAGATACGCAGTATTTT CASSPPLGRYTDTQYF TRBJ2-3 TRBV28 - -
TGTGCCAGCAGCCAAGTTCTAGCGGGGGGGCTTGAGACCCAGTACTTC CASSQVLAGGLETQYF TRBJ2-5 TRBV14 TRBD2 -
TGTGCCAGCAGTGGACAGGGTGGCTACACCTTC CASSGQGGYTF TRBJ1-2 TRBV6-4 TRBD1 few
TGTGCCAGCAGCTTAGGCGGGATAGTCCGGGAAAAACTGTTTTTT CASSLGGIVREKLFF TRBJ1-4 TRBV7-2 - -
TGTGCCAGCAGCTTAGAGGGGTACGAGCAGTACTTC CASSLEGYEQYF TRBJ2-7 TRBV5-8 - -
TGTGCCAGCAGTGAGCGTAGCATTCGGAACGTCGACTATGGCTACACCTTC CASSERSIRNVDYGYTF TRBJ1-2 TRBV6-4 - -
TGTGCCAGCAGTCCACACCGGGGGAACACTGAAGCTTTCTTT CASSPHRGNTEAFF TRBJ1-1 TRBV6-1 - -
TGCGCCAGCAGCCAAGGCCTTGAAGCTTTCTTT CASSQGLEAFF TRBJ1-1 TRBV4-1 - -